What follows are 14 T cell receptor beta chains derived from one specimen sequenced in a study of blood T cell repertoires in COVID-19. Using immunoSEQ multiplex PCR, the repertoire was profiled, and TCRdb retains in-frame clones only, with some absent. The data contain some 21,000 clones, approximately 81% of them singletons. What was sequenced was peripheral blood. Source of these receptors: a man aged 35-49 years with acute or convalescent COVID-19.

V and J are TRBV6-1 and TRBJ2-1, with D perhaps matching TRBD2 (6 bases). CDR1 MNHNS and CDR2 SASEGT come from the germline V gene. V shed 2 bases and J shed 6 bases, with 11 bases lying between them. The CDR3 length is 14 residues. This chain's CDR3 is CASSEFGGFNEQFF. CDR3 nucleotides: TGTGCCAGCAGTGAATTCGGGGGATTCAATGAGCAGTTCTTC.

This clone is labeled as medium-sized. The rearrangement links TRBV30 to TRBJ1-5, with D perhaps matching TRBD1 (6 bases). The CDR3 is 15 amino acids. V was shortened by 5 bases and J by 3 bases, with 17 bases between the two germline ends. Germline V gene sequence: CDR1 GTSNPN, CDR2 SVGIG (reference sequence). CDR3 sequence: CAWGTQGFNNQPQHF. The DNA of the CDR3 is TGTGCCTGGGGGACACAGGGTTTTAACAATCAGCCCCAGCATTTT. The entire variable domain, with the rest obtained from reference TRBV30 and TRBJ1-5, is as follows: SQTIHQWPATLVQPVGSPLSLECTVEGTSNPNLYWYRQAAGRGLQLLFYSVGIGQISSEVPQNLSASRPQDRQFILSSKKLLLSDSGFYLCAWGTQGFNNQPQHFGDGTRLSIL.

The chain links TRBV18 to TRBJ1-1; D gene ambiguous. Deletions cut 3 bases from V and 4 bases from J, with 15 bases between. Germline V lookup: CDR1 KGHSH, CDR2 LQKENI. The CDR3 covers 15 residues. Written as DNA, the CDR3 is TGTGCCAGCTCACCGGGTCAGAGTTCTAGCACTGAAGCTTTCTTT. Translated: CASSPGQSSSTEAFF.

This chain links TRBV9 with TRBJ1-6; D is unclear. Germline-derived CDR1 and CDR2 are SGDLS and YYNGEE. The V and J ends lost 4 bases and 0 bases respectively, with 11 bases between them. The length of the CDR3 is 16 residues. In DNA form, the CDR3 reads TGTGCCAGCAGCCCCCGAGTCTCCTCCTATAATTCACCCCTCCACTTT. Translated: CASSPRVSSYNSPLHF.

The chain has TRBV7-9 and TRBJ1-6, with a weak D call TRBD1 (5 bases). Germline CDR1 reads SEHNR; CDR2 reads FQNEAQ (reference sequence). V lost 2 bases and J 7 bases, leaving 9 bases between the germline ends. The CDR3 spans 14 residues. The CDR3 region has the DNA TGTGCCAGCAGCTTATGGACAACAAATTCACCCCTCCACTTT. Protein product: CASSLWTTNSPLHF.

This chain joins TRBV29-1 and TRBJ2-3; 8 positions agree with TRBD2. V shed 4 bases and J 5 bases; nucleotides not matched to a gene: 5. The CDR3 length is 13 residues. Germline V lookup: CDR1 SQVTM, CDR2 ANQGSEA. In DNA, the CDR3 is TGCAGCGTTGGAGCGGGAGCTATAGATACGCAGTATTTT. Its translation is CSVGAGAIDTQYF.

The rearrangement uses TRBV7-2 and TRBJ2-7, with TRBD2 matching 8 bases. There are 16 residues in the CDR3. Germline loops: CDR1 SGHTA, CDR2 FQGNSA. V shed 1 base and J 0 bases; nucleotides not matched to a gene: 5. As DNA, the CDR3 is TGTGCCAGCAGCTTAGGACTAGCGCTTAGCTCCTACGAGCAGTACTTC. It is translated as CASSLGLALSSYEQYF.

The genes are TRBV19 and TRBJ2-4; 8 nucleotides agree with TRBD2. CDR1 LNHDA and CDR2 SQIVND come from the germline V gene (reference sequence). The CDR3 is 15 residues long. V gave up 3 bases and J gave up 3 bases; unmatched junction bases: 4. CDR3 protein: CASSITSGNKNIQYF. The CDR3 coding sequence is TGTGCCAGTAGTATTACTAGCGGCAACAAAAACATTCAGTACTTC.

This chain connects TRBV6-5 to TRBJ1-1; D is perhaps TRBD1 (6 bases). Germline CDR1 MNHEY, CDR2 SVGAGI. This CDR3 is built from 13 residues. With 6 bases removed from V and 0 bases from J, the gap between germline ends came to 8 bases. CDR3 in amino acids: CASRDSLNTEAFF. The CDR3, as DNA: TGTGCCAGCAGGGACAGTTTGAACACTGAAGCTTTCTTT.

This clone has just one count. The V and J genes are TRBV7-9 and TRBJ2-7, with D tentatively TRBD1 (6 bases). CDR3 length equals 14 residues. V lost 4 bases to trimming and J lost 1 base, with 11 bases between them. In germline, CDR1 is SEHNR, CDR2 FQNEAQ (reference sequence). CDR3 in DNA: TGTGCCAGCAGCTCCCGCACAGGGTCCTACGAGCAGTACTTC. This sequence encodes CASSSRTGSYEQYF. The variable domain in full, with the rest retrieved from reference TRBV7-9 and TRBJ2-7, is DTGVSQNPRHKITKRGQNVTFRCDPISEHNRLYWYRQTLGQGPEFLTYFQNEAQLEKSRLLSDRFSAERPKGSFSTLEIQRTEQGDSAMYLCASSSRTGSYEQYFGPGTRLTVT.

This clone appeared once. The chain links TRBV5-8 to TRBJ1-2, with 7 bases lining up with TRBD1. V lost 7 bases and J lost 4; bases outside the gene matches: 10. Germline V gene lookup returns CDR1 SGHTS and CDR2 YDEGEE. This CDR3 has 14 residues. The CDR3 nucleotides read TGTGCCAGCGCTCTGCAGGGGGAAACCTATGGCTACACCTTC. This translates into CASALQGETYGYTF.

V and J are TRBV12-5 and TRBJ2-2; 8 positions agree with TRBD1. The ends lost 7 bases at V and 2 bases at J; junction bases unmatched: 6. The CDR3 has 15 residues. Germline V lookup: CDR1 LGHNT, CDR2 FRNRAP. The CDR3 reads CASVSPGGNTGELFF. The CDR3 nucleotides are TGTGCTAGTGTCTCACCAGGGGGCAACACCGGGGAGCTGTTTTTT.

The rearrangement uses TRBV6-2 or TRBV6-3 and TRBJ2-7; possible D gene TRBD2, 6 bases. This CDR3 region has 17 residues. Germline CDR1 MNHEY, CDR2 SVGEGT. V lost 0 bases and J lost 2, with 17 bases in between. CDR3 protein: CASSYSRLARRAYEQYF. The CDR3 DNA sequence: TGTGCCAGCAGTTACTCCCGTCTAGCGAGGAGAGCCTACGAGCAGTACTTC.

The CDR3 loop reads CASRQGFNYGYTF. The CDR3 region has the DNA TGTGCCAGCAGACAGGGATTTAACTATGGCTACACCTTC. V usage is TRBV7-2 and J usage is TRBJ1-2, with D possibly being TRBD1 (6 bases). The CDR3 consists of 13 residues. Germline values: CDR1 SGHTA, CDR2 FQGNSA. Between the trimmed V and J ends, which lost 6 bases and 1 base, there was a span of 9 bases.